One T cell receptor beta chain is described in this entry. Its antigen has not been determined. No much larger clone exists at a distance of one base, and base qualities are not known. Using the deep immunoSEQ assay, TCR CDR3 regions were amplified from genomic DNA by multiplex PCR. Extracted genomic DNA from each cell subset was distributed evenly across all wells of several immunoSEQ 96-well plates, and each plate was treated as a replicate. For sorted subsets, 200 ng of genomic DNA, equivalent to 25,000 to 35,000 T cell genomes, went into each replicate PCR. Purified libraries were quantified with a Qubit 3.0 fluorometer, sized on a Bioanalyzer 2100, and re-quantified with the KAPA Library Quantification kit. Every immunoSEQ 96-well plate was sequenced on a separate single-read 150-cycle Illumina NextSeq 550 flow cell. The authors' analysis ran thus. Because the immunoSEQ output included only junctional sequences and no quality scores, the filtering could not be the same as the filtering used for full-length reads. To assign V/J genes and CDR3, sequences were annotated using PyIR, a Python wrapper for IgBLAST v1.9, with IMGT germline references. Reads with weak V/J assignments (E-value above 1e-6), missing CDR3, stop codons, out-of-frame junctions, or ambiguous translated residues were removed. V3J clonotypes were defined as sequences sharing the same inferred V gene, J gene, and CDR3 amino acid sequence. The percentage overlap between two repertoires was calculated by dividing the number of shared unique clonotypes by the size of the smaller repertoire. Three approaches were used to assess repertoire richness: RTK rarefaction, the Chao1 estimator, and Recon v2.1 estimates of unobserved clonotypes. For all TCRbeta clonotypes obtained by the gDNA method from several donors, generation probabilities were computed with OLGA. Held by TCRdb, this immuneACCESS table contains in-frame sequences only and omits some clones. Under half of the omission traces to an unresolved V gene where checked; the cause of the rest is unknown. Clone size and the V and J calls come from that table; the DNA yielded D and trimming. Here the sample has some 320,000 clones; around 90% occur a single time. About 16% of the sample lies in the top ten.

Healthy HIV-negative adults with no recently reported acute infections or vaccinations were included as donors. All donors were Caucasian adults living in Nashville, Tennessee, USA. CD8 memory samples were composed of magnetically selected CD45RO+ cells combined with CCR7-negative CD45RA+ effector memory (TemRA) cells. After blood collection by leukapheresis, PBMCs were isolated using Ficoll-Histopaque density gradient centrifugation and then cryopreserved in the vapor phase of liquid nitrogen. Analytical flow cytometry was used to check the purity and quantity of every magnetically sorted T cell population. Genomic DNA was isolated from each sorted fraction and quantified by UV absorbance on a Nanodrop 2000c. The data were taken from a study of shared clonotypes between healthy human individuals (dated by TCRdb to 2019 to 2021). Study-wide context: The cohort comprised a couple of women and three men aged 18 to 49 years. Per donor, three plates each were used for CD4 naive and CD4 memory, two for CD8 naive, and one for CD8 memory. To estimate repertoire size and how much clonotype sharing occurs between individuals, the study deeply sequenced the blood TCR repertoires of roughly 5 healthy adults. Different laboratories and diverse techniques were used to prepare libraries and sequence TCR repertoires, to increase sequencing depth and limit assay-specific biases. Each donor's leukapheresis produced roughly between roughly 0.9 and 9 billion PBMCs.

The V and J ends are trimmed by 7 bases and 4 bases, leaving 10 bases between them. CDR3 length: 12 amino acids, cysteine to phenylalanine. The retained sequence is limited to the CDR3, 36 bases, with the frame set at the first base. Reading the germline V gene gives CDR1 MDHEN and CDR2 SYDVKM. The full study reports these points: Higher generation probabilities were observed for clonotypes shared by all four sorted-subset donors than for non-shared clonotypes. Naive subsets generally had larger estimated clonotype richness than memory subsets did. Pairwise subsampling led to the expectation that sequencing depth would affect the degree of clonotype sharing among donors. Incomplete sequencing was indicated by rarefaction of sorted-subset datasets, despite the large sequencing depth. The small number of donors limited the genetic and exposure-history diversity represented. Sharing across a few donors was observed for 5% to 6.5% of naive CD4, 3.5% of naive CD8, 2% to 2.5% of memory CD4, and around 0.44% of memory CD8 clonotypes. Sampling was limited to blood, and TCR repertoires in tissue likely differ from TCR repertoires in blood.

This TCR derives from a man between 18 and 35 years old in good health. The sample was memory CD8+ T cells sorted from blood. The cell subset or site label of this sample denotes: CD45RO+ cells pooled with CCR7-negative TemRA cells. Recombination joined TRBV28 with TRBJ1-2; no D gene call is confident. The nucleotides read TGTGCCAGCACCGGGGAGGCCTATGGCTACACCTTC. The resulting protein is CASTGEAYGYTF.